These T cell receptor beta chains were read from a single sample in a study of molecular identifiers for immune sequencing clone quantification. TCRdb redid the calling of the PCR reads with MiXCR, one entry per CDR3 protein. The repertoire has around 94,000 distinct CDR3 sequences, around 30% of them found once; the top ten carry about 9.1%. Sequencing used naive CD8+ T cells from blood, with Jurkat cell RNA spiked in. The source of these receptors is a human donor in good health. Some libraries in this study had Jurkat cell RNA spiked in. The CDR3 runs from the conserved cysteine through the conserved F or W. The D gene is left open where the match is weak. Clone size is not always given. Where it is, it says once, few, many or a class for expanded clones.

v_call	j_call	clone_size	d_call	cdr3_length	cdr3_aa	cdr3_nt
TRBV7-6	TRBJ2-7	few	TRBD2	14	CASSSSGSSYEQYF	TGTGCCAGCAGCTCTAGCGGGAGCTCCTACGAGCAGTACTTC
TRBV5-5	TRBJ2-5	few	-	18	CASSLASEGVPTQETQYF	TGTGCCAGCAGCTTGGCCAGTGAGGGGGTGCCCACCCAAGAGACCCAGTACTTC
TRBV9	TRBJ1-2	-	TRBD1	15	CASSLWDSFNYGYSF	TGTGCCAGCTCCCTCTGGGACAGCTTTAACTATGGCTACTCCTTC
TRBV6-1	TRBJ2-1	-	-	15	CASGDAAGGAAEQFF	TGTGCCAGCGGTGATGCTGCTGGGGGGGCGGCTGAGCAGTTCTTC
TRBV7-9	TRBJ2-1	-	-	12	CRERGPYNEQFF	TGTCGAGAGAGGGGTCCCTACAATGAGCAGTTCTTC
TRBV7-9	TRBJ2-7	many	-	16	CASSFGSNTLTYEQYF	TGTGCCAGCAGCTTTGGGTCTAACACCCTAACCTACGAGCAGTACTTC
TRBV7-9	TRBJ1-1	many	TRBD1	15	CASSLGRDSLLKAFF	TGTGCCAGCAGCTTAGGCCGGGACAGCCTTCTAAAAGCTTTCTTT
TRBV7-6	TRBJ2-7	many	-	11	CASSSGDEQYF	TGTGCCAGCAGCTCGGGAGACGAGCAGTACTTC
TRBV5-1	TRBJ1-1	many	-	14	CASSLVGVVTEAFF	TGCGCCAGCAGCTTGGTAGGGGTGGTCACTGAAGCTTTCTTT
TRBV7-9	TRBJ1-5	many	-	14	CASSLGGVNQPQHF	TGTGCCAGCAGCTTAGGTGGGGTCAATCAGCCCCAGCATTTT
TRBV7-2	TRBJ2-7	-	-	14	CASSRSDTPFEQYF	TGTGCCAGCAGCAGATCGGATACTCCTTTCGAGCAGTACTTC